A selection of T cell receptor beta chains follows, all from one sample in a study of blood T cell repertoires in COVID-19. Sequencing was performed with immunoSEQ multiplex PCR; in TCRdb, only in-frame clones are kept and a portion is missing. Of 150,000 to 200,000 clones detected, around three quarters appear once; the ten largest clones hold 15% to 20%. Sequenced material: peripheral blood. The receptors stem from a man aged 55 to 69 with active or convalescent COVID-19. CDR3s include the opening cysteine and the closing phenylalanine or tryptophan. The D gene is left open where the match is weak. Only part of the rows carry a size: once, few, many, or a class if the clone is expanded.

CDR3aa: CASSLRQVNNYGYTF; CDR3nt: TGTGCCAGCAGTTTAAGGCAGGTTAACAACTATGGCTACACCTTC; d_gene: .; j_gene: TRBJ1-2; v_gene: TRBV28; abundance: .
CDR3aa: CASSRSGNQETQYF; CDR3nt: TGCGCCAGCAGCCGTTCGGGGAACCAAGAGACCCAGTACTTC; d_gene: .; j_gene: TRBJ2-5; v_gene: TRBV5-1; abundance: once
CDR3aa: CASTPRLGRHFF; CDR3nt: TGTGCCAGCACCCCCCGGCTGGGGAGGCATTTCTTC; d_gene: .; j_gene: TRBJ2-1; v_gene: TRBV12-3/TRBV12-4; abundance: .
CDR3aa: CASGEADTQYF; CDR3nt: TGTGCCAGTGGGGAGGCAGATACGCAGTATTTT; d_gene: .; j_gene: TRBJ2-3; v_gene: TRBV7-3; abundance: .
CDR3aa: CSVEDPRGLNYGYTF; CDR3nt: TGCAGCGTTGAAGATCCCCGGGGACTTAACTATGGCTACACCTTC; d_gene: .; j_gene: TRBJ1-2; v_gene: TRBV29-1; abundance: .
CDR3aa: CAPGWRVQETQYF; CDR3nt: TGTGCCCCGGGTTGGCGGGTCCAAGAGACCCAGTACTTC; d_gene: .; j_gene: TRBJ2-5; v_gene: TRBV11-1; abundance: few
CDR3aa: CASSQDQAGGFYNEQFF; CDR3nt: TGCGCCAGCAGCCAAGATCAGGCGGGGGGCTTCTACAATGAGCAGTTCTTC; d_gene: TRBD2; j_gene: TRBJ2-1; v_gene: TRBV4-1; abundance: .
CDR3aa: CASSLGGSAGNTIYF; CDR3nt: TGTGCCAGCAGCTTGGGGGGATCGGCAGGAAACACCATATATTTT; d_gene: .; j_gene: TRBJ1-3; v_gene: TRBV7-9; abundance: .
CDR3aa: CAIRPPGQGSTEAFF; CDR3nt: TGTGCCATCAGACCTCCGGGACAGGGCAGTACTGAAGCTTTCTTT; d_gene: TRBD1; j_gene: TRBJ1-1; v_gene: TRBV10-3; abundance: .
CDR3aa: CASSTTRGRPLNEQYF; CDR3nt: TGTGCCAGCAGCACCACCAGGGGGCGCCCACTAAACGAGCAGTACTTC; d_gene: TRBD1; j_gene: TRBJ2-7; v_gene: TRBV5-5; abundance: .
CDR3aa: CASSLAMNTEAFF; CDR3nt: TGTGCCAGCAGTCTTGCTATGAACACTGAAGCTTTCTTT; d_gene: .; j_gene: TRBJ1-1; v_gene: TRBV28; abundance: .
CDR3aa: CASSPRAGAGEQFF; CDR3nt: TGTGCCAGCAGCCCCCGAGCGGGGGCGGGTGAGCAGTTCTTC; d_gene: TRBD2; j_gene: TRBJ2-1; v_gene: TRBV11-3; abundance: few
CDR3aa: CAISEYGATGEQYF; CDR3nt: TGTGCCATCAGTGAGTACGGGGCCACAGGGGAGCAGTACTTC; d_gene: .; j_gene: TRBJ2-7; v_gene: TRBV10-3; abundance: .
CDR3aa: CASSPRVAGPSTDTQYF; CDR3nt: TGTGCCAGCAGCCCCCGGGTCGCGGGGCCTAGCACAGATACGCAGTATTTT; d_gene: .; j_gene: TRBJ2-3; v_gene: TRBV7-8; abundance: .
CDR3aa: CASSPQASGSPETQYF; CDR3nt: TGCGCCAGCAGTCCCCAGGCTAGCGGGAGCCCCGAGACCCAGTACTTC; d_gene: TRBD2; j_gene: TRBJ2-5; v_gene: TRBV4-1; abundance: .
CDR3aa: CASSQEGTSATDTQYF; CDR3nt: TGTGCCAGCAGCCAAGAAGGGACTAGCGCCACAGATACGCAGTATTTT; d_gene: TRBD2; j_gene: TRBJ2-3; v_gene: TRBV3-1/TRBV3-2; abundance: .
CDR3aa: CASSQSGMKQTQYF; CDR3nt: TGTGCCAGCAGCCAATCAGGGATGAAGCAGACCCAGTACTTC; d_gene: .; j_gene: TRBJ2-5; v_gene: TRBV3-1/TRBV3-2; abundance: .
CDR3aa: CASSESGAGVQNEQYF; CDR3nt: TGTGCCAGCAGTGAATCCGGGGCAGGGGTACAGAACGAGCAGTACTTC; d_gene: .; j_gene: TRBJ2-7; v_gene: TRBV25-1; abundance: .
CDR3aa: CASSGHQNEKLFF; CDR3nt: TGTGCCAGCAGTGGACACCAGAATGAAAAACTGTTTTTT; d_gene: .; j_gene: TRBJ1-4; v_gene: TRBV6-2/TRBV6-3; abundance: .
CDR3aa: CASSLSGSSYEQYF; CDR3nt: TGTGCCAGCAGCCTCAGTGGGAGCTCCTACGAGCAGTACTTC; d_gene: .; j_gene: TRBJ2-7; v_gene: TRBV11-2; abundance: .